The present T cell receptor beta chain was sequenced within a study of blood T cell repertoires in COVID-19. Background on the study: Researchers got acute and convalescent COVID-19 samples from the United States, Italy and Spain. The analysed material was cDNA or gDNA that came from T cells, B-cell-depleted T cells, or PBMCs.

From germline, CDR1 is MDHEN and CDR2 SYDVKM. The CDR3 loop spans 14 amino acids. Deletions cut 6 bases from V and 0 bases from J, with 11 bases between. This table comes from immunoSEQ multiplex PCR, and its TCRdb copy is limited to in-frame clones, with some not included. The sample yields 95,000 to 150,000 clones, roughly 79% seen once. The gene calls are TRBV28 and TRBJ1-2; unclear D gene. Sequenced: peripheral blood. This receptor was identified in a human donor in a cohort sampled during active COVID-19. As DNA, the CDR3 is TGTGCCAGCAGGATACCGGGGTCTAACTATGGCTACACCTTC. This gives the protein CASRIPGSNYGYTF.